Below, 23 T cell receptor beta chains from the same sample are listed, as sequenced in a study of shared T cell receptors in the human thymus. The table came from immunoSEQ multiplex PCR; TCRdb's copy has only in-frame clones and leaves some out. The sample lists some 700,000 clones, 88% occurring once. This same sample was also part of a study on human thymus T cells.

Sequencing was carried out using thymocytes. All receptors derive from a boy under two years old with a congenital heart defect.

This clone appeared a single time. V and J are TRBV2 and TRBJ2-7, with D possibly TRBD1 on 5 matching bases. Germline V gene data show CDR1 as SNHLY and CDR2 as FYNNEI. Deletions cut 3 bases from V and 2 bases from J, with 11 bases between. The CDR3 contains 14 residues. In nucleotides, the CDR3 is TGTGCCAGCAGTGAGGCAGGGAACCCCTACGAGCAGTACTTC. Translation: CASSEAGNPYEQYF.

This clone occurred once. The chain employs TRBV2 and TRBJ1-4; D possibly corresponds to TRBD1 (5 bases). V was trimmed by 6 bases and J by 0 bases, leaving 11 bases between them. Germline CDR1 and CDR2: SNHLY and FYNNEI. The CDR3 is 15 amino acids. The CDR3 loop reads CASSLDRPTNEKLFF. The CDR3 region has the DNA TGTGCCAGCAGCCTCGACAGACCAACTAATGAAAAACTGTTTTTT.

The CDR3 region has the DNA TGTGCCAGCAGCTTAGGGTTAGCGGGAGGATCGGATGAGCAGTTCTTC. Translation gives CASSLGLAGGSDEQFF. The V gene is TRBV11-3, the J gene TRBJ2-1, with TRBD2 matching 10 bases. J gave up 8 bases and V 1 base, and 8 bases lay outside the gene matches. Germline-derived CDR1 and CDR2 are SGHNT and YENEEA. This CDR3 spans 16 amino acids.

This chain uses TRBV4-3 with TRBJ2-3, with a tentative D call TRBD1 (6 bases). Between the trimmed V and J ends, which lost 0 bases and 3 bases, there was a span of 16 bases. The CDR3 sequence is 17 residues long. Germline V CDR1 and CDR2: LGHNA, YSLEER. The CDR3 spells CASSQDLPGDGTDTQYF. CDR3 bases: TGCGCCAGCAGCCAAGATCTTCCAGGGGATGGAACAGATACGCAGTATTTT.

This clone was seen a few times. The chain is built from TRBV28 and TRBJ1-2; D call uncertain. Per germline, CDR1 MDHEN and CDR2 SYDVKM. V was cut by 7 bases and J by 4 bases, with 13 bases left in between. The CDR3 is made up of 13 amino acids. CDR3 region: CASNRGWIYGYTF. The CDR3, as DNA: TGTGCCAGCAATCGGGGATGGATCTATGGCTACACCTTC.

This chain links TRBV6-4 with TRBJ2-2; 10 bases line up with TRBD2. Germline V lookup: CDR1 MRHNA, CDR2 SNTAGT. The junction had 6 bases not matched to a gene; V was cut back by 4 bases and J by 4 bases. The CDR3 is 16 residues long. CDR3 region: CASSVQSSGSTGELFF. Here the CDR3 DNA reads TGTGCCAGCAGTGTTCAATCTAGCGGGAGCACCGGGGAGCTGTTTTTT.

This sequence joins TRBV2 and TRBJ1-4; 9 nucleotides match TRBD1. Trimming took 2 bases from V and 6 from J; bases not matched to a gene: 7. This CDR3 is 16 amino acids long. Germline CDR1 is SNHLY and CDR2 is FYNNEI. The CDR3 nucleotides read TGTGCCAGCAGTGAACGGGGACAGGGTTTCTATGAAAAACTGTTTTTT. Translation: CASSERGQGFYEKLFF.

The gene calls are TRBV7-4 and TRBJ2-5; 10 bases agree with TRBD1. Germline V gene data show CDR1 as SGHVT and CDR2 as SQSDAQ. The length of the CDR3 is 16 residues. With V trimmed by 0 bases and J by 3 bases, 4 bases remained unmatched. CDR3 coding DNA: TGTGCCAGCAGCTTAGCCCCCGGGACAGGGGAAGAGACCCAGTACTTC. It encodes CASSLAPGTGEETQYF.

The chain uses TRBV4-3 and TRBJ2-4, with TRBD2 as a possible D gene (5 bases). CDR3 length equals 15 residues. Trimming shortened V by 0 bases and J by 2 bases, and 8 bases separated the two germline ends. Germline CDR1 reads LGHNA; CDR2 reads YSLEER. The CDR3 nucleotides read TGCGCCAGCAGCCAAGACGGGGAAACCAAAAACATTCAGTACTTC. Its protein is CASSQDGETKNIQYF.

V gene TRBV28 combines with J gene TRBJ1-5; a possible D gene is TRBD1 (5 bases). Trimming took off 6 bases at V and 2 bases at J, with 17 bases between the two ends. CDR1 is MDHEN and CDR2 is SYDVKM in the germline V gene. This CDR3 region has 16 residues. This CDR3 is CASSPSLGRGNQPQHF. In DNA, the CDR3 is TGTGCCAGCAGCCCCTCGCTTGGCAGGGGCAATCAGCCCCAGCATTTT.

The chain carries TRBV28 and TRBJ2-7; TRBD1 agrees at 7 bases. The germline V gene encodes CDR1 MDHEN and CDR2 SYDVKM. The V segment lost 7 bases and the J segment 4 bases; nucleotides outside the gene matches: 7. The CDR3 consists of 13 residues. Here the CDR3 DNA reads TGTGCCAGCACCCGGGACAGCCTTTACGAGCAGTACTTC. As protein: CASTRDSLYEQYF.

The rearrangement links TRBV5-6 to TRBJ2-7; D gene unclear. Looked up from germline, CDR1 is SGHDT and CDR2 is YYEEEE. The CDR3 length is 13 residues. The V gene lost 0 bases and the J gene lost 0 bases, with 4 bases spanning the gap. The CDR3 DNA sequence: TGTGCCAGCAGCTTGGCAGGCTCCTACGAGCAGTACTTC. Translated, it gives CASSLAGSYEQYF.

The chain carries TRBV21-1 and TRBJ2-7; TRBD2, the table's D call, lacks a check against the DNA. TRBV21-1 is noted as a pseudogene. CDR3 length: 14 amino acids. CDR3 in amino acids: CASSRGGWWDEQYF. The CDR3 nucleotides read TGTGCCAGCAGCAGGGGAGGATGGTGGGACGAGCAGTACTTC.

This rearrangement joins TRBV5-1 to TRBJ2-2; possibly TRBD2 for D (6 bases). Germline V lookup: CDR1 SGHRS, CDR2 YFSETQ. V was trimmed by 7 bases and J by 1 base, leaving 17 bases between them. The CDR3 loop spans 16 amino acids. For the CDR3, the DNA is TGCGCCAGCGCCGGGGGTAGCGGAGTGAACACCGGGGAGCTGTTTTTT. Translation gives CASAGGSGVNTGELFF. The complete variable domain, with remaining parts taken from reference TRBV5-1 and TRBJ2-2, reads KAGVTQTPRYLIKTRGQQVTLSCSPISGHRSVSWYQQTPGQGLQFLFEYFSETQRNKGNFPGRFSGRQFSNSRSEMNVSTLELGDSALYLCASAGGSGVNTGELFFGEGSRLTVL.

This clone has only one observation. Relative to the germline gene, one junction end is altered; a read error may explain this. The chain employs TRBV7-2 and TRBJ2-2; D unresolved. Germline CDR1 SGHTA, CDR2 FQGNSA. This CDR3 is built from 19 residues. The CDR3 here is CASSLGENSPGLNTGELFF. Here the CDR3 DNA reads TGTGCCAGCAGTTTAGGTGAAAACTCACCTGGGCTGAACACCGGGGAGCTGTTTTTT.

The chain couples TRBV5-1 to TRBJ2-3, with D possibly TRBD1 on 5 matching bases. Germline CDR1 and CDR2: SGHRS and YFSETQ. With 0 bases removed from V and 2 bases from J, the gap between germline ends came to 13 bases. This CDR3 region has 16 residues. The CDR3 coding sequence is TGCGCCAGCAGCTTGGTGACAGTCCATCCCACAGATACGCAGTATTTT. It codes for CASSLVTVHPTDTQYF.

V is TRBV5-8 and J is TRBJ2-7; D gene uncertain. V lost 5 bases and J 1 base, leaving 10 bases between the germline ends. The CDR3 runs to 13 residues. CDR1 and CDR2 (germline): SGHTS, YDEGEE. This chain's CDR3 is CASRHKSSYEQYF. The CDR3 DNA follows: TGTGCCAGCAGACACAAGTCGTCCTACGAGCAGTACTTC.

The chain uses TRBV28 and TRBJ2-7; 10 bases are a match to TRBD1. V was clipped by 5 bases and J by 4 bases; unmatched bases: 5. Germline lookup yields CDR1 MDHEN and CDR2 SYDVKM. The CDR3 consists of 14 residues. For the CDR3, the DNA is TGTGCCAGCAGTCAGGACAGGGGGTTTTACGAGCAGTACTTC. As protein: CASSQDRGFYEQYF. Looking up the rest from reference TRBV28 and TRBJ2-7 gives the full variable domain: DVKVTQSSRYLVKRTGEKVFLECVQDMDHENMFWYRQDPGLGLRLIYFSYDVKMKEKGDIPEGYSVSREKKERFSLILESASTNQTSMYLCASSQDRGFYEQYFGPGTRLTVT.

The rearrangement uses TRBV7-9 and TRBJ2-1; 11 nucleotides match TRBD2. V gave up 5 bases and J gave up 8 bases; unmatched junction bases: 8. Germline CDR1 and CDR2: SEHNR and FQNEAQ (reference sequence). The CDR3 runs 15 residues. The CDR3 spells CASSPPTSGKDEQFF. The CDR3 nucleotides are TGTGCCAGCAGCCCCCCGACTAGCGGGAAGGATGAGCAGTTCTTC.

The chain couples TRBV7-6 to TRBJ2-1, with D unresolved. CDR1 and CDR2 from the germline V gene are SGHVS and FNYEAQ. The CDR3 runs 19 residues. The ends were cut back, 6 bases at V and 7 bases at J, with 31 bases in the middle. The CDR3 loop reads CASSHFFNSLPDDSNEQFF. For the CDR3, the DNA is TGTGCCAGCAGTCACTTCTTTAACTCCCTCCCCGATGATTCAAATGAGCAGTTCTTC.

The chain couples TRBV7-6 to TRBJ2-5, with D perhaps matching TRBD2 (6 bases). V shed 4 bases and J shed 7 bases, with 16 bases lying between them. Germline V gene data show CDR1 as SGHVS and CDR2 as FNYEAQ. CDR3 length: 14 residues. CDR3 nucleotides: TGTGCCAGCAGCTCTCCTTCTAGGGGAGGGACCCAGTACTTC. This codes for CASSSPSRGGTQYF.

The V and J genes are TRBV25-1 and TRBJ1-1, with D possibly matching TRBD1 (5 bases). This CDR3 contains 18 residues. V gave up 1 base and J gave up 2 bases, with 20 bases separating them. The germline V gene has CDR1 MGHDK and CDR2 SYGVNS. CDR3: CASSESAGPTTFNTEAFF. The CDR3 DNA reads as TGTGCCAGCAGTGAATCGGCGGGACCAACTACCTTCAACACTGAAGCTTTCTTT.

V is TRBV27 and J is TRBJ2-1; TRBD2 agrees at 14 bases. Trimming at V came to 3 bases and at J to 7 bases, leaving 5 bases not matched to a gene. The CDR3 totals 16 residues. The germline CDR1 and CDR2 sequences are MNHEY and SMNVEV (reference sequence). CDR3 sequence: CASSLTGLAGENEQFF. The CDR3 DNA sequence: TGTGCCAGCAGTTTGACGGGACTAGCGGGAGAAAATGAGCAGTTCTTC.